This entry describes one TCR beta chain. The data stem from a study of sequential checkpoint blockade in melanoma. Turning to the study itself: Both treatment sequences were followed by maintenance nivolumab.

Treatment indicated: randomized to nivolumab then ipilimumab (arm A) or the reverse (arm B). Sorted cells were live CD3+CD8+, lacking CD19 and CD56, from PBMCs. The germline CDR1 and CDR2 sequences are MGHRA and YSYEKL. V dropped 6 bases and J dropped 8 bases, with 17 bases sitting between them. The CDR3 has 15 residues. The method was immunoSEQ multiplex PCR; TCRdb's version includes in-frame clones alone and lacks a portion of them. Among over 3,000 clones, around 52% were seen once, and the ten largest hold 20% to 25%. The source of this sequence is a human patient with melanoma. Some clones in this sample may be carry-over from other donors' samples. This sequence joins TRBV4-1 and TRBJ1-6; D possibly corresponds to TRBD1 (5 bases). The sample here was CD8+ T cells sorted from blood (inferred from file names), taken from a patient given nivolumab and ipilimumab in sequence. The CDR3 bases are TGCGCCAGCAGGTACATGGCGGGAGGGGATTCACCCCTCCACTTT. Protein sequence: CASRYMAGGDSPLHF.